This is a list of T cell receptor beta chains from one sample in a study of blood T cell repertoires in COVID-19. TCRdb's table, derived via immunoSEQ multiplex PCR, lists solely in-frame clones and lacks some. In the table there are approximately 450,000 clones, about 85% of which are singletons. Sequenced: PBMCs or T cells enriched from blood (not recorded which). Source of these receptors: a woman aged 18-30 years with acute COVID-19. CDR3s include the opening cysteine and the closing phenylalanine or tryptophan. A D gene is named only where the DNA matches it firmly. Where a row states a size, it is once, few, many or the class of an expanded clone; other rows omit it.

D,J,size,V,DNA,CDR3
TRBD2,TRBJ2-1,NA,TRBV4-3,TGCGCCAGCAGCCAAGATCAGGGGACTAGCGGGATTGACAATGAGCAGTTCTTC,CASSQDQGTSGIDNEQFF
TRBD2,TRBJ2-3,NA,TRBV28,TGTGCCAGCATTTACCCTAGCGGAAGCACAGATACGCAGTATTTT,CASIYPSGSTDTQYF
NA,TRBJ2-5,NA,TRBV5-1,TGCGCCAGCAGCTTGGTACAGGGTGAGATCCAGACCCAGTACTTC,CASSLVQGEIQTQYF
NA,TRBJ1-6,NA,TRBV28,TGTGCCAGCACGAGGCAGGGTAATTCACCCCTCCACTTT,CASTRQGNSPLHF
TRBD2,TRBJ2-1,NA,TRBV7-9,TGTGCCAGCAGCTTAGCGCTGGTAGCGGGCTACAATGAGCAGTTCTTC,CASSLALVAGYNEQFF
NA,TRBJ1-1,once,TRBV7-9,TGTGCCAGCAGCCGAGACAGCTTGAACACTGAAGCTTTCTTT,CASSRDSLNTEAFF
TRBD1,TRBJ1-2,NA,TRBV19,TGTGCCAGTAGCTCCGGGACAGGGGGCAGCTATGGCTACACCTTC,CASSSGTGGSYGYTF
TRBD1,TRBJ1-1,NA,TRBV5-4,TGTGCCAGCAGCTTGGCGAGGGCAGGGGGCACTGAAGCTTTCTTT,CASSLARAGGTEAFF
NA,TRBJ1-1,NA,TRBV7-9,TGTGCCAGCAGCGCCCGGGTCGTGAACACTGAAGCTTTCTTT,CASSARVVNTEAFF
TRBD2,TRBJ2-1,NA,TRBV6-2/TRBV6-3,TGTGCCAGCAGTCCGACCCCACTAGCGGGGTACAATGAGCAGTTCTTC,CASSPTPLAGYNEQFF
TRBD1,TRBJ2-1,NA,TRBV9,TGTGCCAGCAGCGTAGATGGGACAGACTACAATGAGCAGTTCTTC,CASSVDGTDYNEQFF
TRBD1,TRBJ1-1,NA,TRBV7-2,TGTGCCAGCAGCACTGGACAGGGCCGTGAAGCTTTCTTT,CASSTGQGREAFF
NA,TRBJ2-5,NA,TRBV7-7,TGTGCTAGCAGCCCCGGAGGGGCAAGAGAGACCCAGTACTTC,CASSPGGARETQYF
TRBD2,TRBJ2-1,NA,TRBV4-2,TGTGCCAGCAGCCAAGATTTCGGGACTAGCGGGAGAGATGAGCAGTTCTTC,CASSQDFGTSGRDEQFF
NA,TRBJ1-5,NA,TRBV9,TGTGCCAGCAGCGTAGCCCCAGTTAGCAATCAGCCCCAGCATTTT,CASSVAPVSNQPQHF
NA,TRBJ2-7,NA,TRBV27,TGTGCCAGCAGTTTAGGTTCCGAGGGTTTCTCCTACGAGCAGTACTTC,CASSLGSEGFSYEQYF
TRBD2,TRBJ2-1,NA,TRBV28,TGTGCCAGCAGTTTCACTAGCGGAGGAGACGATGAGCAGTTCTTC,CASSFTSGGDDEQFF
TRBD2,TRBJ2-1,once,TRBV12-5,TGTGCTAGTGGTTCCGGGACTAGCGGGGGGGATGAGCAGTTCTTC,CASGSGTSGGDEQFF
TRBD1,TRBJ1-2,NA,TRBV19,TGTGCCAGTAAAAAGGACAGGGGGACCTATGGCTACACCTTC,CASKKDRGTYGYTF
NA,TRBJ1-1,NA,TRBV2,TGTGCCAGCAGTGATCGAGGAGATTTGAACACTGAAGCTTTCTTT,CASSDRGDLNTEAFF
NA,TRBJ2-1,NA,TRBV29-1,TGCAGCGTTGAGGGTCAGACTGGCGCCTACAATGAGCAGTTCTTC,CSVEGQTGAYNEQFF
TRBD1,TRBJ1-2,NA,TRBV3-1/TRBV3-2,TGTGCCAGCAGCCAACTGGGACAGGAAGCCCTCTATGGCTACACCTTC,CASSQLGQEALYGYTF
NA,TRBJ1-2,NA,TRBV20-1,TGCAGTGCTGGGGGGGACCTAGGCTACACCTTC,CSAGGDLGYTF
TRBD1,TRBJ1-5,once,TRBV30,TGTGCCTGCAGGGGGCTCGATCAGCCCCAGCATTTT,CACRGLDQPQHF
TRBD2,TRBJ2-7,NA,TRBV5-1,TGCGCCAGCAGCTTACTTAGCGGGGGGTCCTACGAGCAGTACTTC,CASSLLSGGSYEQYF
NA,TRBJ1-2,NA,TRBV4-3,TGCGCCAGCAGCCAAGACACAGGGTCCTATGGCTACACCTTC,CASSQDTGSYGYTF
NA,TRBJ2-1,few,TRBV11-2,TGTGCCAGCAGCACCGAGACGGGGAGCCACAATGAGCAGTTCTTC,CASSTETGSHNEQFF
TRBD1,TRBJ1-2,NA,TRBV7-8,TGTGCCAGCAGCTTAGAAACAGGGGGCGCATATGGGTATGGCTACACCTTC,CASSLETGGAYGYGYTF
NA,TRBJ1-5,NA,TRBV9,TGTGCCAGCAGCGTAGATGCAGGGGAGGGATATCAGCCCCAGCATTTT,CASSVDAGEGYQPQHF
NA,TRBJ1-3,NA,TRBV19,TGTGCCAGTAGGGTACAGGGTAATTCTGGAAACACCATATATTTT,CASRVQGNSGNTIYF
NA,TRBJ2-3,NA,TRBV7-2,TGTGCCAGCAGCCAAGAATACGGTAGCACAGATACGCAGTATTTT,CASSQEYGSTDTQYF
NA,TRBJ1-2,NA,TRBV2,TGTGCCAGCAGTGAGGCTCCCTCTCTCTATGGCTACACCTTC,CASSEAPSLYGYTF
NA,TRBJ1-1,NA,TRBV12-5,TGTGCTAGTGGTTTCCATACTGAAGCTTTCTTT,CASGFHTEAFF
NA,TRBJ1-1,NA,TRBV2,TGTGCCAGCAGCCACAGGGTCGGGGACACTGAAGCTTTCTTT,CASSHRVGDTEAFF
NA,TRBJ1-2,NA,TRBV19,TGTGCCAGTAGTATGGGAGGGGCCAACTATGGCTACACCTTC,CASSMGGANYGYTF
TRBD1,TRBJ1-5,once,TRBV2,TGTGCCAGTAGACAGGGGGATCAGCCCCAGCATTTT,CASRQGDQPQHF
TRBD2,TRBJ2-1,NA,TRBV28,TGTGCCAGCAGTTTACCTATAGCGGGCTTCTACAATGAGCAGTTCTTC,CASSLPIAGFYNEQFF
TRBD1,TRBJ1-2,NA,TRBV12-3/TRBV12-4,TGTGCCAGCAAAGCGGACAGGAGTCATGGCTACACCTTC,CASKADRSHGYTF
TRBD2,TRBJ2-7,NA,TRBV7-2,TGTGCCAGCAGCTTAGTTACGGGAGGCTCCTACGAGCAGTACTTC,CASSLVTGGSYEQYF
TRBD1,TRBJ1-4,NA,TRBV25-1,TGTGCCAGCAGTACCGACAGGGTGGGTGAAAAACTGTTTTTT,CASSTDRVGEKLFF
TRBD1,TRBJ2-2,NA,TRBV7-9,TGTGCCAGCAGCTTGGGACAGGGGTTTAGTGCCGGGGAGCTGTTTTTT,CASSLGQGFSAGELFF
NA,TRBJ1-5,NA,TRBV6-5,TGTGCCAGCAGTTACGGGACTCGCAATCAGCCCCAGCATTTT,CASSYGTRNQPQHF
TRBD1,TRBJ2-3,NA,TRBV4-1,TGCGCCAGCAGCCAAGATGTATCCGTGACAGGGAGCACAGATACGCAGTATTTT,CASSQDVSVTGSTDTQYF
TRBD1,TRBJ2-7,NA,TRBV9,TGTGCCAGCAGCGTAGGGGGGACAGGGTTCGAGCAGTACTTC,CASSVGGTGFEQYF